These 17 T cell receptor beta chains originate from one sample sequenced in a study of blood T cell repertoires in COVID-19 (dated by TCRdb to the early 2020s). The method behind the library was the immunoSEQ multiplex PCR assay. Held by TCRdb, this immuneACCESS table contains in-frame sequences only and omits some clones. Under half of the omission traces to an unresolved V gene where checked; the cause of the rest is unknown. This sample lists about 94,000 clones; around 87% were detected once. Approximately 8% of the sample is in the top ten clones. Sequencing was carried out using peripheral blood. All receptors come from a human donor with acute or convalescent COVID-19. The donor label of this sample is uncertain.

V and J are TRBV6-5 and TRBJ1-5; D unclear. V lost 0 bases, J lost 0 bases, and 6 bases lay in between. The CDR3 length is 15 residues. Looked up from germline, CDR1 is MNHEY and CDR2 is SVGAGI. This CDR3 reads CASSYSRYSNQPQHF. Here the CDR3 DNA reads TGTGCCAGCAGTTACTCCAGGTATAGCAATCAGCCCCAGCATTTT.

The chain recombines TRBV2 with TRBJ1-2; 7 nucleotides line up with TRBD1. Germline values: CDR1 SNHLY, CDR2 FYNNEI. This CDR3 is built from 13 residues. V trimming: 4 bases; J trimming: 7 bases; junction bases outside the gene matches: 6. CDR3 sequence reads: CASSVRTGVGYTF. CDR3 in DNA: TGTGCCAGCAGTGTCCGGACAGGAGTTGGCTACACCTTC.

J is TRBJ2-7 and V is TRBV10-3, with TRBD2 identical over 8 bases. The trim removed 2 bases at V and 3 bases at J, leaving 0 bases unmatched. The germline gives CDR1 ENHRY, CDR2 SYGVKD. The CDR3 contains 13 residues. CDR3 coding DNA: TGTGCCATCAGTGAGAGCGGGGGCTACGAGCAGTACTTC. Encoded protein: CAISESGGYEQYF.

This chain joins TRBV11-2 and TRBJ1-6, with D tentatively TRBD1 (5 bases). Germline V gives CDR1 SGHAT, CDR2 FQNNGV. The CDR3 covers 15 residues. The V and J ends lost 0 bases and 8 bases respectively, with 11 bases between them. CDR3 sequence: CASSLDSAGHSPLHF. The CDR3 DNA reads TGTGCCAGCAGCTTAGATTCGGCAGGGCATTCACCCCTCCACTTT.

The CDR3: CASSLYPVSNQPQHF. CDR3 bases: TGTGCCAGCAGTTTATATCCAGTAAGCAATCAGCCCCAGCATTTT. The V call is TRBV28, the J call TRBJ1-5, with D uncertain. The ends were cut back, 1 base at V and 1 base at J, with 8 bases in the middle. Germline V CDR1 and CDR2: MDHEN, SYDVKM. The CDR3 has 15 residues.

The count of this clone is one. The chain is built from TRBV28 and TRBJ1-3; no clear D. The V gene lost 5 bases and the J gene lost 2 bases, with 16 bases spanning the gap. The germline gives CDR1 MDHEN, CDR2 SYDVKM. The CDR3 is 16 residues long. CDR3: CASSRLDGNTGNTIYF. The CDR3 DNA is TGTGCCAGCAGTCGACTGGACGGGAATACTGGAAACACCATATATTTT.

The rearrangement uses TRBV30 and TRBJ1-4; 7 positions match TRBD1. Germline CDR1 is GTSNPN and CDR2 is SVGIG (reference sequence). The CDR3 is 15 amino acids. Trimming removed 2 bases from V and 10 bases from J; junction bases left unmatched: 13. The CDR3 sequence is CAWSTKGQLRRKLFF. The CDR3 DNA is TGTGCCTGGAGTACCAAGGGACAGCTAAGGCGAAAACTGTTTTTT.

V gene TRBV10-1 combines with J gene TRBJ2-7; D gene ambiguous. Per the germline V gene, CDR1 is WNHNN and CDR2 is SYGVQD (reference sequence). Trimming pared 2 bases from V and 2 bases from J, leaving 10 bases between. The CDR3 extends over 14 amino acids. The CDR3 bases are TGCGCCAGCAGTGAGAAAACAGAACCCTACGAGCAGTACTTC. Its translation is CASSEKTEPYEQYF.

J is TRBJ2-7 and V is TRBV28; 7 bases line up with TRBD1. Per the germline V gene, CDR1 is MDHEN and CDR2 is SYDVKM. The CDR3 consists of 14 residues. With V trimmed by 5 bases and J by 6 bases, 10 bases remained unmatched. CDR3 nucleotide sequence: TGTGCCAGCAGTCAGGGACAAGGGGGCAGCGAGCAGTACTTC. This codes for CASSQGQGGSEQYF. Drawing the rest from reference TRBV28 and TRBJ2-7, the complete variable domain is DVKVTQSSRYLVKRTGEKVFLECVQDMDHENMFWYRQDPGLGLRLIYFSYDVKMKEKGDIPEGYSVSREKKERFSLILESASTNQTSMYLCASSQGQGGSEQYFGPGTRLTVT.

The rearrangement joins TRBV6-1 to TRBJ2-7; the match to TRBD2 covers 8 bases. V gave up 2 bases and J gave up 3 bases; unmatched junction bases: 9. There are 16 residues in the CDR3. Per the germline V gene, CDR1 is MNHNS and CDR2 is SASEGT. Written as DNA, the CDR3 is TGTGCCAGCAGTGAAATCCAGGCTAGCGGGCTCTACGAGCAGTACTTC. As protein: CASSEIQASGLYEQYF.

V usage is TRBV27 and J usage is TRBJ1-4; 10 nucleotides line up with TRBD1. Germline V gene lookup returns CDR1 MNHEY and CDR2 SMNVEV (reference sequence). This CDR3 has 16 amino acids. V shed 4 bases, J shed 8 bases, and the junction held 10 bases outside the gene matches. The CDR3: CASSSNDRGRREKLFF. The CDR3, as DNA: TGTGCCAGCAGTTCGAATGACAGGGGGCGAAGGGAAAAACTGTTTTTT.

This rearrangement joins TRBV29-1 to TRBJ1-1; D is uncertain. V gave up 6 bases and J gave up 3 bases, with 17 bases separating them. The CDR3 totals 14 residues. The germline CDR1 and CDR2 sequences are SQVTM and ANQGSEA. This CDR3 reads CSVGGGRSDTEAFF. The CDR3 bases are TGCAGCGTCGGCGGCGGGAGATCGGACACTGAAGCTTTCTTT.

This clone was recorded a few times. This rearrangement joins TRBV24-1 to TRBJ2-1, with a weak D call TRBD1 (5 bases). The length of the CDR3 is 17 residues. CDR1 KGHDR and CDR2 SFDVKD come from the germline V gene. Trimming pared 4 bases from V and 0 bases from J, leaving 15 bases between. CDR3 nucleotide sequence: TGTGCCACCAGTGACCAAGACAGTTTGGGCTCCTACAATGAGCAGTTCTTC. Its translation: CATSDQDSLGSYNEQFF.

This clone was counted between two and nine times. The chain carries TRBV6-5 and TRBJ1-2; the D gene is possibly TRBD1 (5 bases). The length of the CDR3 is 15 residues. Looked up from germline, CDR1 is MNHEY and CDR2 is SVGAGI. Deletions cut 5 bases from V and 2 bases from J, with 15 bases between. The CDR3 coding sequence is TGTGCCAGCAGTCGGGGGGATCAGGAGAACTATGGCTACACCTTC. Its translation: CASSRGDQENYGYTF.

CDR3 in DNA: TGTGCCAGTAGTATCAGAGGGGGCGAAGCTTTCTTT. It is translated as CASSIRGGEAFF. The V gene is TRBV19, the J gene TRBJ1-1, with 7 bases lining up with TRBD1. CDR1 is LNHDA and CDR2 is SQIVND in the germline V gene (reference sequence). This CDR3 is 12 amino acids long. Trimming took 3 bases from V and 8 from J; bases not matched to a gene: 3.

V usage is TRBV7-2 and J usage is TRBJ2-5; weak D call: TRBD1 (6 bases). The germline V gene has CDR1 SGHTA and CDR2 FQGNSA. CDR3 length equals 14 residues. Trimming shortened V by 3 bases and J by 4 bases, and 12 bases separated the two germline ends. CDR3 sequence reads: CASSLGRGPETQYF. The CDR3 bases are TGTGCCAGCAGCTTGGGCAGGGGTCCAGAGACCCAGTACTTC. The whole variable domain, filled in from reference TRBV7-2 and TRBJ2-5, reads GAGVSQSPSNKVTEKGKDVELRCDPISGHTALYWYRQSLGQGLEFLIYFQGNSAPDKSGLPSDRFSAERTGGSVSTLTIQRTQQEDSAVYLCASSLGRGPETQYFGPGTRLLVL.

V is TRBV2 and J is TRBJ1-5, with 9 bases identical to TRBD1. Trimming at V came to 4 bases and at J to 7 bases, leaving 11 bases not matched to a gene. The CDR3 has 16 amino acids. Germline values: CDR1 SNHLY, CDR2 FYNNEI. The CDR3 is CASSADQTGGGQPQHF. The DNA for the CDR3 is TGTGCCAGCAGTGCAGACCAGACAGGGGGAGGGCAGCCCCAGCATTTT. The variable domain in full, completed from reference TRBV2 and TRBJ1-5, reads EPEVTQTPSHQVTQMGQEVILRCVPISNHLYFYWYRQILGQKVEFLVSFYNNEISEKSEIFDDQFSVERPDGSNFTLKIRSTKLEDSAMYFCASSADQTGGGQPQHFGDGTRLSIL.